This TCR beta chain was profiled in a study of shared clonotypes between healthy human individuals. The wider study: Donors were a couple of women and a few men aged 18 to 49. There were three CD4 naive, three CD4 memory, two CD8 naive and one CD8 memory plates per donor. General study points: It was anticipated that sequencing depth would influence how many clonotypes donors shared.

V lost 5 bases, J lost 1 base, and 7 bases lay in between. This CDR3 region has 13 residues. The germline CDR1 and CDR2 sequences are MNHEY and SMNVEV (reference sequence). Concerning this clone itself: Its antigen is not identified.

Deep-level assay runs were performed. Sequenced by immunoSEQ multiplex PCR; TCRdb stores in-frame clones only, minus some. Of under 300,000 clones in the sample, under 80% were seen once. Sequences were obtained from memory CD4+ T cells sorted from blood. Sample subset: CD45RA-negative fraction. The rearrangement joins TRBV27 to TRBJ2-3; no reliable D call. This TCR was sampled from a man aged 25-45 years in good health. The CDR3 bases are TGTGCCAGCAGTAGGCGTGGCACAGATACGCAGTATTTT. As protein: CASSRRGTDTQYF.